This is a list of T cell receptor beta chains from one sample in a study of cytomegalovirus exposure and HLA in healthy donors. The protocol was immunoSEQ multiplex PCR, while the TCRdb copy is restricted to in-frame clones and leaves out a portion. The table lists roughly 160,000 clones, more than 60% of them singletons. The material sequenced was PBMCs. These receptors were collected from a man between 40 and 49 years old in good health and CMV-seronegative. Each CDR3 is given with its conserved first and last residue. A D gene is named only where the DNA matches it firmly. The listing skips clone size in some rows; elsewhere it reads once, few, many or a size class.

J | size | D | length | V | DNA | CDR3
TRBJ1-2 | NA | NA | 16 | TRBV28 | TGTGCCAGCAGTTTGGGGGCGGGGGCGCGGGGCTATGGCTACACCTTC | CASSLGAGARGYGYTF
TRBJ1-2 | NA | NA | 15 | TRBV7-9 | TGTGCCAGCAGCTTCTCAGTCCAGGTCGACTATGGCTACACCTTC | CASSFSVQVDYGYTF
TRBJ1-1 | large | NA | 12 | TRBV7-9 | TGTGCCAGCAGCTCGGACAGCCTTGAAGCTTTCTTT | CASSSDSLEAFF
TRBJ1-1 | NA | TRBD1 | 13 | TRBV19 | TGTGCCAGTAGTTCAAGGTTGGGACAGAAAGCTTTCTTT | CASSSRLGQKAFF
TRBJ1-4 | NA | TRBD1 | 15 | TRBV5-1 | TGCGCCAGCAGCTTGACAGGGGAGCAAGGTGAAAAACTGTTTTTT | CASSLTGEQGEKLFF
TRBJ1-6 | NA | NA | 17 | TRBV7-9 | TGTGCCAGCAGCCAAACTACACAGGACGGCGATAATTCACCCCTCCACTTT | CASSQTTQDGDNSPLHF
TRBJ2-7 | NA | NA | 16 | TRBV15 | TGTGCCACCAGCAGAGAGAAGGACAGCCTCTCCTACGAGCAGTACTTC | CATSREKDSLSYEQYF
TRBJ1-1 | NA | NA | 12 | TRBV7-9 | TGTGCCAGCAGTTCCAGGGGAACTGAAGCTTTCTTT | CASSSRGTEAFF
TRBJ2-7 | few | TRBD2 | 15 | TRBV18 | TGTGCCAGCTCACCTCCCGGGACTAGCGACTACGAGCAGTACTTC | CASSPPGTSDYEQYF
TRBJ1-5 | NA | TRBD1 | 14 | TRBV6-1 | TGTGCCAGCAGGGCCGACAGGGGGAATCAGCCCCAGCATTTT | CASRADRGNQPQHF
TRBJ1-2 | few | NA | 12 | TRBV19 | TGTGCCAGTAGTGGACAGTTCCAGGGCTACACCTTC | CASSGQFQGYTF
TRBJ2-7 | NA | TRBD2 | 14 | TRBV5-4 | TGTGCCAGCAGCTTCAGCGGGACTCCCTACGAGCAGTACTTC | CASSFSGTPYEQYF
TRBJ1-5 | NA | NA | 13 | TRBV27 | TGTGCCACCAGGGGAGGAAGCAATCAGCCCCAGCATTTT | CATRGGSNQPQHF
TRBJ1-6 | NA | TRBD1 | 15 | TRBV28 | TGTGCCAGCAGTCCAGGACAGGGTGGGAATTCACCCCTCCACTTT | CASSPGQGGNSPLHF
TRBJ1-2 | NA | NA | 15 | TRBV19 | TGTGCCAGTAACCCCGGGGAGGAGGGGTCAGAAGGCTACACCTTC | CASNPGEEGSEGYTF
TRBJ2-3 | NA | NA | 17 | TRBV27 | TGTGCCAGCAGTTTAAACTTTCGAGGGGGGGTGGCAGATACGCAGTATTTT | CASSLNFRGGVADTQYF
TRBJ2-7 | NA | NA | 14 | TRBV2 | TGTGCCAGTTCATATGACAGTAGCTCCTACGAGCAGTACTTC | CASSYDSSSYEQYF
TRBJ2-3 | NA | NA | 12 | TRBV30 | TGTGCCTGGCAGGGAGGGTCAGGGGCGCAGTATTTT | CAWQGGSGAQYF
TRBJ2-5 | NA | TRBD1 | 16 | TRBV5-1 | TGCGCCAGCAGCCTTGGGACAGGGGGCGTCCAAGAGACCCAGTACTTC | CASSLGTGGVQETQYF